The present T cell receptor (beta chain) was sequenced within a study of tumor T cells in aggressive B-cell lymphoma. The table lists this clone with a count of one. Its ends do not fully match the called genes, so a read error is possible. The CDR3 is 15 residues long. Per the germline V gene, CDR1 is MDHEN and CDR2 is SYDVKM. The method was immunoSEQ multiplex PCR; TCRdb's version includes in-frame clones alone and lacks a portion of them. The sample records about 5,600 clones, around three quarters being singletons. V usage is TRBV28 and J usage is TRBJ2-7; 9 positions agree with TRBD2. Material: tumor tissue. The clonotype was recovered from an adult with diffuse large B cell lymphoma. CDR3 sequence: CVSRTGLATRYEQYF. The CDR3 bases are TGTGTCAGCAGGACCGGACTAGCGACTCGCTACGAGCAGTACTTC. The full variable domain, rest sourced from reference TRBV28 and TRBJ2-7, is DVKVTQSSRYLVKRTGEKVFLECVQDMDHENMFWYRQDPGLGLRLIYFSYDVKMKEKGDIPEGYSVSREKKERFSLILESASTNQTSMYLCVSRTGLATRYEQYFGPGTRLTVT.